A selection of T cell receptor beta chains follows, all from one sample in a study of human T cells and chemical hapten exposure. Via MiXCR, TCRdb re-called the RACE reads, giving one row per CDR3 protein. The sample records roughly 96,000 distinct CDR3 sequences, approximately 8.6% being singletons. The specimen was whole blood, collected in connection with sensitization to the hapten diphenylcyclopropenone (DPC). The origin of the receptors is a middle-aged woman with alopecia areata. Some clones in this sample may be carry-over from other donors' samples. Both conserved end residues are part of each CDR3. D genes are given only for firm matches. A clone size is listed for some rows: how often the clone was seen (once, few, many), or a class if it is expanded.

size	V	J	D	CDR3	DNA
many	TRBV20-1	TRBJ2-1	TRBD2	CSASAGTSGFNEQFF	TGCAGTGCAAGTGCCGGGACTAGCGGTTTCAATGAGCAGTTCTTC
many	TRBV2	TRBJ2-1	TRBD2	CASTTGLAGYNEQFF	TGTGCCAGCACGACGGGACTAGCGGGCTACAATGAGCAGTTCTTC
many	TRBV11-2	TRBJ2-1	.	CASALRLTSDNEQFF	TGTGCCAGCGCCCTCCGGTTGACGAGCGACAATGAGCAGTTCTTC
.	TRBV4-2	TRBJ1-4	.	CASSRITTTNEKLFF	TGTGCCAGCAGCCGCATCACAACAACTAATGAAAAACTGTTTTTT
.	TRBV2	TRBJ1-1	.	CASKFGGANTEAFF	TGTGCCAGCAAATTCGGGGGCGCGAACACTGAAGCTTTCTTT
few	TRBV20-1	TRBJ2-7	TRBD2	CSARDSLAGGNSYEQYF	TGCAGTGCTAGAGATAGCCTAGCGGGAGGGAACTCCTACGAGCAGTACTTC
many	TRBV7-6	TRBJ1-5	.	CASSRAPNQPQHF	TGTGCCAGCAGCCGCGCTCCGAATCAGCCCCAGCATTTT
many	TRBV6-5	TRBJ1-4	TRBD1	CASSYSTGGGEKLFF	TGTGCCAGCAGTTACTCGACAGGGGGGGGTGAAAAACTGTTTTTT
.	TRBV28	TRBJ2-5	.	CASRGFGTQYF	TGTGCGTCCCGTGGATTCGGGACCCAGTACTTC
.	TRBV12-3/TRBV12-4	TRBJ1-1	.	CASSRYQNTEAFF	TGTGCCAGCAGTCGATACCAGAACACTGAAGCTTTCTTT
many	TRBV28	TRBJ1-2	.	CASSLVTGIEGYGYTF	TGTGCCAGCAGTTTAGTAACCGGGATCGAGGGCTATGGCTACACCTTC
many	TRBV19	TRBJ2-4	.	CASKTRDGLAKNIQYF	TGTGCCAGCAAAACCCGGGACGGCCTAGCCAAAAACATTCAGTACTTC
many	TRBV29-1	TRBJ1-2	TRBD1	CSVSGTGNGYTF	TGCAGCGTTTCCGGGACAGGGAATGGCTACACCTTC
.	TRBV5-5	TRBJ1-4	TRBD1	CASSPTGGNEKLFF	TGTGCCAGCAGCCCGACAGGGGGGAATGAAAAACTGTTTTTT
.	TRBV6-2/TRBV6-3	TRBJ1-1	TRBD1	CASSYGQGMNTEAFF	TGTGCCAGCAGTTACGGACAGGGGATGAACACTGAAGCTTTCTTT
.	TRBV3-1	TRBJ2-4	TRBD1	CASSLGQGKNIQYF	TGTGCCAGCAGCCTAGGACAGGGGAAAAACATTCAGTACTTC
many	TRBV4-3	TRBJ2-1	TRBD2	CASSPLLAGEYNEQFF	TGCGCCAGCAGCCCACTACTAGCGGGAGAATACAATGAGCAGTTCTTC
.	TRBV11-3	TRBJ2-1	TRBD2	CASSLEQSGSGRDNEQFF	TGTGCCAGCAGCTTAGAGCAAAGTGGCAGCGGGAGGGACAATGAGCAGTTCTTC